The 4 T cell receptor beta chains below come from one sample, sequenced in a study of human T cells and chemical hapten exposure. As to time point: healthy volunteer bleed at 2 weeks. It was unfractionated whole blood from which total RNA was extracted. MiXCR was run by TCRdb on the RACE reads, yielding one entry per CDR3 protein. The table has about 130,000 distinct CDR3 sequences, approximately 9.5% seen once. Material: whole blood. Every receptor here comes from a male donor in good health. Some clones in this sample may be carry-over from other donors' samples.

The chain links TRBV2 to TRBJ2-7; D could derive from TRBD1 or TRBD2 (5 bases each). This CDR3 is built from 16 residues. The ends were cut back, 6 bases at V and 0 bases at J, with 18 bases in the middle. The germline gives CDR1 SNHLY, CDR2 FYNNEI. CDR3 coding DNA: TGTGCCAGCAGCTTGGGTCCCGGGACGGACTCCTACGAGCAGTACTTC. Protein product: CASSLGPGTDSYEQYF.

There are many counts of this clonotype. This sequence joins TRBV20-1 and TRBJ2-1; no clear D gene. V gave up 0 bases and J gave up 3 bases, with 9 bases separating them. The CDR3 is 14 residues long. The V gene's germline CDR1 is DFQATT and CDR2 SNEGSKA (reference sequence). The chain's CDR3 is CSARDKRDYNEQFF. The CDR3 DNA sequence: TGCAGTGCTAGAGATAAAAGGGACTACAATGAGCAGTTCTTC.

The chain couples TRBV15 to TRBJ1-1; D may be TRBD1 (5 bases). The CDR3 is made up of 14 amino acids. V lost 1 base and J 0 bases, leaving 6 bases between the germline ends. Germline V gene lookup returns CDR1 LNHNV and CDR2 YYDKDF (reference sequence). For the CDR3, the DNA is TGTGCCACCAGCAGAGGAGGGGTGAACACTGAAGCTTTCTTT. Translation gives CATSRGGVNTEAFF.

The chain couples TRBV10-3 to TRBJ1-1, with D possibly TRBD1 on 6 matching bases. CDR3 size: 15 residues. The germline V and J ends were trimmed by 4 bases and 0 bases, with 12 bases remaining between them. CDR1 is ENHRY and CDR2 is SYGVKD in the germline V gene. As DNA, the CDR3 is TGTGCCATCAGTGCAGGACAGCCCCTGAACACTGAAGCTTTCTTT. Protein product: CAISAGQPLNTEAFF.